This paragraph reports one TCR beta chain. These data come from a study of CD8 T cells in Susac syndrome. This CDR3 is built from 15 residues. Germline assignment: CDR1 SGHRS and CDR2 YFSETQ. With 5 bases removed from V and 1 base from J, the gap between germline ends came to 12 bases. Random hexamers primed reverse transcription of about 0.45 to 1 ug RNA. TCRdb re-analysed the immunoSEQ multiplex PCR reads in MiXCR, keeping a single row per CDR3 protein. The sample has 200,000 or so distinct CDR3 sequences, 90% to 95% seen once. This receptor was identified in a human donor with multiple sclerosis. Sequencing was performed on CD4+ T cells from PBMCs. The chain employs TRBV5-1 and TRBJ1-4; TRBD1 is a possible D gene (5 bases). DNA of the CDR3: TGCGCCAGCAGTTACAACAGGCTAACTAATGAAAAACTGTTTTTT. This translates into CASSYNRLTNEKLFF. The whole variable domain, remainder taken from reference TRBV5-1 and TRBJ1-4, is KAGVTQTPRYLIKTRGQQVTLSCSPISGHRSVSWYQQTPGQGLQFLFEYFSETQRNKGNFPGRFSGRQFSNSRSEMNVSTLELGDSALYLCASSYNRLTNEKLFFGSGTQLSVL.